This T cell receptor (beta chain) was obtained from a study of T cells in Graves' hyperthyroidism and ophthalmopathy. Study-level points and caveats: A model built on 13 V-J features separated ophthalmopathy from stable hyperthyroidism. Clonotypes that were expanded in thyroid above 0.001 mostly appeared in blood too.

Looked up from germline, CDR1 is SGHTA and CDR2 is FQGNSA. CDR3 length: 16 amino acids. Between the trimmed V and J ends, which lost 0 bases and 7 bases, there was a span of 17 bases. The investigators amplified TCR beta CDR3 regions from RNA transcripts. The HTBI primer set served for first-round RT-PCR of the TCR CDR3. TCRdb itself ran the multiplex PCR reads through MiXCR, one entry per CDR3 protein. The sample has a few hundred thousand distinct CDR3 sequences; roughly 16% are singletons. This clonotype has a count of ten or more. Its target is unknown. Ophthalmopathy patients had moderate-to-severe active disease, CAS ≥3, NOSPECS ≥4, and disease duration under 3 months.

The sample comprised blood. The chain carries TRBV7-2 and TRBJ2-3; unclear D gene. This clonotype was obtained from a woman aged 40 to 50 with Graves' ophthalmopathy. The CDR3 here is CASSLASLTASNTQYF. The CDR3 DNA reads as TGTGCCAGCAGCTTAGCTTCGTTAACTGCCTCTAATACGCAGTATTTT.